This T cell receptor beta chain is from a study of blood T cell repertoires in COVID-19. Overall study: Acute-phase and convalescent COVID-19 samples originated in the United States, Italy and Spain. PBMCs, B-cell-depleted T cells, or T cells provided the cDNA or gDNA that made up the material.

As handled by the study authors: Estimation of nucleated cell counts was performed using reference gene primer amplification. Sequenced by immunoSEQ multiplex PCR; TCRdb stores in-frame clones only, minus some. V, J and clone size are taken as reported in that table, and D and trimming were inferred from the DNA itself. Of under 14,000 clones listed, 75% to 90% are singletons. V was trimmed by 3 bases and J by 12 bases, leaving 18 bases between them. CDR3 length equals 13 residues. The V gene's germline CDR1 is SGHTA and CDR2 FQGNSA. The gene calls are TRBV7-2 and TRBJ2-7; a weak D match, TRBD1 (5 bases). The sample was peripheral blood. This sequence originates from a man in his 70s with active COVID-19. CDR3 bases: TGTGCCAGCAGCTTTGGCGTTCGGGCAGGGTGGTACTTC. Encoded protein: CASSFGVRAGWYF.